This T cell receptor (beta chain) emerged from a study of human T cells and chemical hapten exposure. Study background: Slight volume differences across pooled libraries mainly accounted for varying per-sample TCR yields.

The CDR3 contains 14 residues. Trimming took 0 bases from V and 3 from J; bases not matched to a gene: 1. CDR1 and CDR2 from the germline V gene are LGHNA and YSLEER. The time point is: patch test 2, 6 weeks after DPC sensitization. The treatment denotes: therapeutic diphenylcyclopropenone sensitization with weekly scalp DPC. Each cDNA molecule in the library carried unique molecular identifiers. Original analysis: TCR counts had a median of approximately 87,000 per sample and spanned 23,224 to 690,600. TCRdb independently ran MiXCR on the RACE reads; one entry per CDR3 protein. The authors' filters were not applied to this entry. This table has 110,000 to 150,000 distinct CDR3 sequences, about 12% appearing once.

V and J are TRBV4-3 and TRBJ2-5, with 7 bases aligning to TRBD1. The TCR was taken from a woman in her forties or fifties with alopecia areata. Some clones in this sample may be carry-over from other donors' samples. This specimen consisted of whole blood, obtained in connection with sensitization to the hapten diphenylcyclopropenone (DPC). The CDR3 DNA sequence: TGCGCCAGCAGCCAAGAGACAGGGAAAGAGACCCAGTACTTC. Its translation: CASSQETGKETQYF.